The next 18 T cell receptor beta chains were all read from a single sample in a study of blood T cell repertoires in COVID-19. The method was immunoSEQ multiplex PCR; TCRdb's version includes in-frame clones alone and lacks a portion of them. The sample shows about 140,000 clones, 75% to 90% of them seen only once. Sample: peripheral blood. The receptors here all came from a woman of 80 years or more with acute or convalescent COVID-19.

This sequence joins TRBV4-2 and TRBJ2-7; maybe TRBD1 (6 bases). In germline, CDR1 is LGHNA, CDR2 YNFKEQ. V gave up 4 bases and J gave up 6 bases, with 19 bases separating them. The CDR3 extends over 15 amino acids. CDR3 sequence: CASSRGAGAVAEQYF. The CDR3 DNA is TGTGCCAGCAGCCGAGGGGCAGGGGCGGTTGCCGAGCAGTACTTC.

A single count supports this clone. V gene TRBV28 combines with J gene TRBJ2-2, with 8 bases identical to TRBD2. J was trimmed by 8 bases and V by 7 bases; bases with no gene match: 12. The germline V gene has CDR1 MDHEN and CDR2 SYDVKM. The CDR3 has 15 amino acids. Here the CDR3 reads CASKGYGRANGELFF. As DNA, the CDR3 is TGTGCCAGCAAGGGATACGGGAGGGCCAATGGGGAGCTGTTTTTT. The full variable domain, in which reference TRBV28 and TRBJ2-2 provide the parts outside the CDR3, is DVKVTQSSRYLVKRTGEKVFLECVQDMDHENMFWYRQDPGLGLRLIYFSYDVKMKEKGDIPEGYSVSREKKERFSLILESASTNQTSMYLCASKGYGRANGELFFGEGSRLTVL.

The J gene is TRBJ2-1, the V gene TRBV28; the match to TRBD2 covers 8 bases. Germline V gives CDR1 MDHEN, CDR2 SYDVKM. The length of the CDR3 is 17 residues. Unmatched junction bases numbered 13, after V lost 1 base and J lost 8 bases. The CDR3 reads CASSLLQAYSGIYEQFF. In nucleotides, the CDR3 is TGTGCCAGCAGTTTATTACAGGCCTATAGCGGGATATATGAGCAGTTCTTC.

The genes are TRBV20-1 and TRBJ2-5; D remains unclear. Trimming took off 2 bases at V and 3 bases at J, with 4 bases between the two ends. The CDR3 contains 11 residues. Germline assignment: CDR1 DFQATT and CDR2 SNEGSKA (reference sequence). The CDR3: CSARQKETQYF. In nucleotides, the CDR3 is TGCAGTGCTAGACAGAAAGAGACCCAGTACTTC.

The chain joins TRBV29-1 to TRBJ2-1; 10 bases map to TRBD1. Germline lookup yields CDR1 SQVTM and CDR2 ANQGSEA. CDR3 length equals 15 residues. With V trimmed by 5 bases and J by 0 bases, 4 bases remained unmatched. The CDR3 DNA reads TGCAGCGTTTGCCGGGACAGGGGCTCCTACAATGAGCAGTTCTTC. It codes for CSVCRDRGSYNEQFF.

CDR3 loop: CAISRDSFYGYTF. CDR3 DNA: TGTGCCATCAGCCGGGACAGCTTCTATGGCTACACCTTC. V gene TRBV10-3 combines with J gene TRBJ1-2, with 7 bases fitting TRBD1. After removal of 6 bases from V and 4 bases from J, the junction contained 5 bases not matched to a gene. Germline V gene data show CDR1 as ENHRY and CDR2 as SYGVKD. The CDR3 loop spans 13 amino acids.

This sequence joins TRBV7-9 and TRBJ2-5, with 8 bases lining up with TRBD1. The CDR3 length is 15 residues. The V gene's germline CDR1 is SEHNR and CDR2 FQNEAQ (reference sequence). V shed 0 bases, J shed 4 bases, and the junction held 4 bases outside the gene matches. The CDR3 DNA is TGTGCCAGCAGCTTAGCCTTTCAGGGGGCAGAGACCCAGTACTTC. It codes for CASSLAFQGAETQYF.

The chain recombines TRBV7-9 with TRBJ2-7; D not resolved. The germline CDR1 and CDR2 sequences are SEHNR and FQNEAQ (reference sequence). There are 13 residues in the CDR3. V was cut by 3 bases and J by 6 bases, with 12 bases left in between. The CDR3 region is CASSFGFGLEQYF. CDR3 DNA: TGTGCCAGCAGCTTTGGCTTTGGTCTCGAGCAGTACTTC.

The chain has TRBV5-4 and TRBJ2-7, with 10 bases that match TRBD2. The CDR3 length is 15 residues. Trimming cost V 4 bases and J 2 bases; bases outside gene matches: 6. Germline-derived CDR1 and CDR2 are SGHNT and YYREEE (reference sequence). The CDR3 region is CASSPQRGGPYEQYF. DNA for the CDR3: TGTGCCAGCAGCCCCCAGCGGGGGGGCCCCTACGAGCAGTACTTC.

The CDR3 protein is CASSITGREGSTDTQYF. The CDR3 DNA is TGTGCCAGTAGTATTACGGGGCGGGAGGGAAGCACAGATACGCAGTATTTT. The V call is TRBV19, the J call TRBJ2-3; 9 positions match TRBD2. The V segment lost 3 bases and the J segment 0 bases; nucleotides outside the gene matches: 7. In germline, CDR1 is LNHDA, CDR2 SQIVND (reference sequence). CDR3 length: 17 amino acids.

This rearrangement joins TRBV7-3 to TRBJ2-3; D may be TRBD2 (6 bases). V lost 0 bases, J lost 3 bases, and 10 bases lay in between. The length of the CDR3 is 15 residues. Per the germline V gene, CDR1 is SGHTA and CDR2 is FQGTGA. DNA of the CDR3: TGTGCCAGCAGCTTAACGCCGGGGAGGACAGATACGCAGTATTTT. Translated, it gives CASSLTPGRTDTQYF.

V is TRBV15 and J is TRBJ2-5; no clear D gene. This CDR3 comprises 13 residues. CDR1 is LNHNV and CDR2 is YYDKDF in the germline V gene (reference sequence). Trimming cost V 1 base and J 2 bases, with 5 bases left between them. CDR3 bases: TGTGCCACCAGCAGAGTGACTCAAGAGACCCAGTACTTC. Protein sequence: CATSRVTQETQYF.

In its sample, this clone was seen a few times. V is TRBV19 and J is TRBJ1-2, with a weak D call TRBD1 (5 bases). The length of the CDR3 is 12 residues. V was cut by 3 bases and J by 4 bases, with 6 bases left in between. Germline values: CDR1 LNHDA, CDR2 SQIVND (reference sequence). The CDR3 region is CASSIQGYGYTF. The CDR3 DNA is TGTGCCAGTAGTATTCAGGGCTATGGCTACACCTTC.

The gene calls are TRBV6-5 and TRBJ2-3, with 7 nucleotides matching TRBD2. The length of the CDR3 is 15 residues. The germline V gene encodes CDR1 MNHEY and CDR2 SVGAGI. V lost 6 bases to trimming and J lost 7 bases; unmatched junction nucleotides: 13. The CDR3 region has the DNA TGTGCCAGCAGGCCCGCGGCGGGGGAGGGCTATACGCAGTATTTT. Its translation is CASRPAAGEGYTQYF.

This chain joins TRBV5-1 and TRBJ1-6, with D tentatively TRBD1 (6 bases). There are 18 residues in the CDR3. Trimming pared 2 bases from V and 3 bases from J, leaving 18 bases between. Germline V lookup: CDR1 SGHRS, CDR2 YFSETQ. In nucleotides, the CDR3 is TGCGCCAGCAGCTTACGACGGACAGAAAGCGTCTATAATTCACCCCTCCACTTT. It yields the protein CASSLRRTESVYNSPLHF.

V is TRBV15 and J is TRBJ2-3, with TRBD1 as a possible D gene (6 bases). Looked up from germline, CDR1 is LNHNV and CDR2 is YYDKDF (reference sequence). The CDR3 runs to 14 residues. The V and J ends lost 6 bases and 4 bases respectively, with 14 bases between them. CDR3 nucleotides: TGTGCCACCAGGGAAACATGGGGGCCAGATACGCAGTATTTT. This codes for CATRETWGPDTQYF.

The chain uses TRBV6-1 and TRBJ1-5; no clear D. The CDR3 contains 15 residues. Germline assignment: CDR1 MNHNS and CDR2 SASEGT. The V gene lost 3 bases and the J gene lost 4 bases, with 13 bases spanning the gap. CDR3 protein: CASSDPGLWNQPQHF. CDR3 coding DNA: TGTGCCAGCAGTGACCCGGGTTTGTGGAATCAGCCCCAGCATTTT.

CDR3 DNA: TGTGCCTGGAACAGCCTGAACACTGAAGCTTTCTTT. Its translation: CAWNSLNTEAFF. The chain combines TRBV30 with TRBJ1-1; no clear D. V gave up 4 bases and J gave up 0 bases, with 6 bases separating them. Germline V gives CDR1 GTSNPN, CDR2 SVGIG (reference sequence). CDR3 length: 12 amino acids.